Presented here are 18 T cell receptor beta chains from one specimen sequenced in a study of T-cell memory formation after mild COVID-19. TCRdb reprocessed the 5' RACE reads via MiXCR and lists one record per CDR3 protein. The sample holds about 500,000 distinct CDR3 sequences; around 21% are singletons and the top ten take about an eighth. The sample taken for sequencing was PBMCs or a T cell subset sorted from them (not recorded which). Source of these receptors: an adult woman who had mild COVID-19 (a few samples of this study predate the infection). Cell type and time point are not known.

The chain recombines TRBV7-9 with TRBJ1-4; D gene unclear. There are 14 residues in the CDR3. Trimming pared 7 bases from V and 6 bases from J, leaving 15 bases between. Germline assignment: CDR1 SEHNR and CDR2 FQNEAQ (reference sequence). This CDR3 reads CASNPSQAHEKLFF. DNA of the CDR3: TGTGCCAGCAACCCGTCCCAAGCGCATGAAAAACTGTTTTTT.

The V gene is TRBV30, the J gene TRBJ1-4; D possibly corresponds to TRBD1 (5 bases). Trimming stripped 4 bases from V and 7 bases from J, with 19 bases between. CDR3 length: 15 residues. Germline V gives CDR1 GTSNPN, CDR2 SVGIG (reference sequence). CDR3 bases: TGTGCCTGGAACCCCCACGAGGGGCGCGGTGAAAAACTGTTTTTT. Translating it yields CAWNPHEGRGEKLFF.

The chain uses TRBV20-1 and TRBJ2-3; 7 nucleotides align to TRBD1. Germline V gives CDR1 DFQATT, CDR2 SNEGSKA (reference sequence). Losses at the gene ends were 6 bases for V and 0 bases for J; bases not matched to a gene: 6. This CDR3 has 14 amino acids. The CDR3 bases are TGCAGTGCGGCAACAGGGGCCAGCACAGATACGCAGTATTTT. Protein: CSAATGASTDTQYF.

This clonotype was found many times. The J gene is TRBJ2-5, the V gene TRBV5-1; 10 bases line up with TRBD2. The CDR3 contains 15 residues. J lost 4 bases, V lost 4 bases, and 7 bases had no gene match. The germline V gene has CDR1 SGHRS and CDR2 YFSETQ. The CDR3 here is CASSLQRGGGETQYF. For the CDR3, the DNA is TGCGCCAGCAGCCTCCAGCGGGGGGGCGGAGAGACCCAGTACTTC.

The rearrangement joins TRBV6-5 to TRBJ2-5; 11 bases are a match to TRBD1. V gave up 6 bases and J gave up 5 bases; unmatched junction bases: 2. The CDR3 runs to 13 residues. Per germline, CDR1 MNHEY and CDR2 SVGAGI. The DNA for the CDR3 is TGTGCCAGCAGGGACAGGGGGCCGGAGACCCAGTACTTC. Translating gives CASRDRGPETQYF.

This rearrangement joins TRBV19 to TRBJ2-7; 11 bases agree with TRBD1. CDR3 length: 14 residues. Germline loops: CDR1 LNHDA, CDR2 SQIVND (reference sequence). V trimming: 5 bases; J trimming: 6 bases; junction bases outside the gene matches: 6. The CDR3 nucleotides are TGTGCCAGTAGTTCCTCGGGACAGGGGGTCGAGCAGTACTTC. As protein: CASSSSGQGVEQYF.

This clonotype occurred a few times. The J gene is TRBJ2-1, the V gene TRBV4-2; the D is unclear. Trimming removed 2 bases at V and 9 bases at J, with 11 bases between. The CDR3 runs 13 residues. Per the germline V gene, CDR1 is LGHNA and CDR2 is YNFKEQ. Here the CDR3 DNA reads TGTGCCAGCAGCCAACTAGAGCTAGGTGAGCAGTTCTTC. Translated: CASSQLELGEQFF.

There are a few counts of this clonotype. This chain uses TRBV7-6 with TRBJ2-7; 11 positions match TRBD2. V lost 2 bases and J lost 1; bases outside the gene matches: 4. There are 16 residues in the CDR3. Looked up from germline, CDR1 is SGHVS and CDR2 is FNYEAQ. This chain's CDR3 is CASSLLGTSGSYEQYF. The CDR3 DNA reads TGTGCCAGCAGCTTATTGGGGACTAGCGGATCCTACGAGCAGTACTTC. The entire variable domain, with the rest obtained from reference TRBV7-6 and TRBJ2-7, is as follows: GAGVSQSPRYKVTKRGQDVALRCDPISGHVSLYWYRQALGQGPEFLTYFNYEAQQDKSGLPNDRFSAERPEGSISTLTIQRTEQRDSAMYRCASSLLGTSGSYEQYFGPGTRLTVT.

The chain is built from TRBV9 and TRBJ1-1; D is unresolved. In germline, CDR1 is SGDLS, CDR2 YYNGEE. Trimming removed 0 bases at V and 3 bases at J, with 9 bases between. The CDR3 is 14 amino acids. The CDR3 DNA reads TGTGCCAGCAGCGTAGGGAACGGACACACTGAAGCTTTCTTT. Translating it yields CASSVGNGHTEAFF.

This clonotype has a handful of counts. The V and J genes are TRBV7-2 and TRBJ2-1; 8 bases map to TRBD2. V dropped 6 bases and J dropped 1; count of bases not matched to a gene: 5. CDR3 size: 15 residues. The V gene's germline CDR1 is SGHTA and CDR2 FQGNSA. CDR3 protein: CASRPGGRSYNEQFF. CDR3 DNA: TGTGCCAGCAGACCCGGCGGGAGGTCCTACAATGAGCAGTTCTTC.

This clonotype has a count of ten or more. The CDR3 here is CASRKGQRNEKLFF. CDR3 sequence (DNA): TGTGCCAGCAGGAAGGGACAGCGTAATGAAAAACTGTTTTTT. The V and J genes are TRBV2 and TRBJ1-4; 7 bases map to TRBD1. V was clipped by 6 bases and J by 4 bases; unmatched bases: 5. The CDR3 has 14 amino acids. Germline loops: CDR1 SNHLY, CDR2 FYNNEI.

The V call is TRBV18, the J call TRBJ2-5; possible D gene TRBD2, 5 bases. The CDR3 spans 15 residues. The germline V and J ends were trimmed by 0 bases and 5 bases, with 13 bases remaining between them. CDR1 and CDR2 from the germline V gene are KGHSH and LQKENI. The chain's CDR3 is CASSPPVSSRETQYF. The CDR3 DNA reads as TGTGCCAGCTCACCACCGGTTTCTAGCAGGGAGACCCAGTACTTC.

This clonotype came up many times. V gene TRBV12-3 or TRBV12-4 combines with J gene TRBJ1-6, with 11 bases identical to TRBD1. The CDR3 consists of 18 residues. V dropped 5 bases and J dropped 7; count of bases not matched to a gene: 13. CDR3 in amino acids: CASSLEGLGDRGNSPLHF. Here the CDR3 DNA reads TGTGCCAGCAGTCTCGAAGGGCTCGGGGACAGGGGGAATTCACCCCTCCACTTT.

The chain combines TRBV13 with TRBJ2-2; tentative D call: TRBD2 (5 bases). The germline CDR1 and CDR2 sequences are PRHDT and FYEKMQ (reference sequence). V lost 4 bases and J 5 bases, leaving 11 bases between the germline ends. The CDR3 is 14 residues long. The CDR3 sequence: CASSSPSGTGELFF. Here the CDR3 DNA reads TGTGCCAGCAGCTCACCCTCGGGGACCGGGGAGCTGTTTTTT.

This clonotype was observed a handful of times. The V call is TRBV6-6, the J call TRBJ2-1, with a weak D call TRBD2 (5 bases). The V and J ends lost 7 bases and 4 bases respectively, with 8 bases between them. Germline loops: CDR1 MNHNY, CDR2 SVGAGI (reference sequence). This CDR3 has 12 residues. The CDR3 region has the DNA TGTGCCAGCAAGTCGGGGTACAATGAGCAGTTCTTC. Its protein product is CASKSGYNEQFF.

The J gene is TRBJ2-1, the V gene TRBV6-6; tentatively, D is TRBD2 (6 bases). Trimming shortened V by 2 bases and J by 10 bases, and 9 bases separated the two germline ends. The CDR3 totals 12 residues. Germline V gene sequence: CDR1 MNHNY, CDR2 SVGAGI (reference sequence). This CDR3 is CASSYERAEQFF. In DNA form, the CDR3 reads TGTGCCAGCAGTTACGAGCGGGCGGAGCAGTTCTTC.

This clonotype has more than one count but fewer than ten. Given a much more abundant clone one base away, this may be a read error. The genes are TRBV3-1 and TRBJ2-7; D not certain. Germline assignment: CDR1 LGHDT and CDR2 YNNKEL (reference sequence). This CDR3 contains 12 residues. Trimming shortened V by 3 bases and J by 2 bases, and 5 bases separated the two germline ends. The chain's CDR3 is CASSHSPYEQYF. DNA for the CDR3: TGTGCCAGCAGCCACTCCCCCTACGAGCAGTACTTC.

The genes are TRBV29-1 and TRBJ2-6; possible D gene TRBD1, 5 bases. The V end was cut by 6 bases, the J end by 0 bases, with 15 bases between. The length of the CDR3 is 16 residues. The V gene's germline CDR1 is SQVTM and CDR2 ANQGSEA. The CDR3, as DNA: TGCAGCGTCTATTGGGGCCGGAACTCTGGGGCCAACGTCCTGACTTTC. Amino acids: CSVYWGRNSGANVLTF. The full variable domain, rest sourced from reference TRBV29-1 and TRBJ2-6, is SAVISQKPSRDICQRGTSLTIQCQVDSQVTMMFWYRQQPGQSLTLIATANQGSEATYESGFVIDKFPISRPNLTFSTLTVSNMSPEDSSIYLCSVYWGRNSGANVLTFGAGSRLTVL.